Below are 4 T cell receptor beta chains sequenced from a single sample in a study of T cells in localized non-small cell lung cancer. Sequencing used immunoSEQ multiplex PCR; TCRdb keeps in-frame clones, though not all of them. The sample shows 45,000 to 55,000 clones, around 86% of them seen only once. The specimen comprised peripheral blood, sampled before any cancer treatment. The receptor set was obtained from a male donor aged 60 or over with stage III squamous cell lung carcinoma.

The rearrangement joins TRBV7-9 to TRBJ1-1; 10 nucleotides agree with TRBD1. The V gene end was trimmed by 7 bases and the J gene end by 5 bases; junction bases not matched to a gene: 7. Germline V CDR1 and CDR2: SEHNR, FQNEAQ (reference sequence). The CDR3 has 14 residues. The CDR3, as DNA: TGTGCCAGCACCGCCGACAGGGGGCTAACTGAAGCTTTCTTT. It yields the protein CASTADRGLTEAFF.

J is TRBJ2-3 and V is TRBV5-1, with D unclear. Germline-derived CDR1 and CDR2 are SGHRS and YFSETQ. V lost 0 bases, J lost 0 bases, and 5 bases lay in between. This CDR3 contains 14 residues. CDR3: CASSLEKSTDTQYF. The CDR3 DNA reads TGCGCCAGCAGCTTGGAAAAGAGCACAGATACGCAGTATTTT.

The rearrangement joins TRBV5-5 to TRBJ1-1; TRBD1 matches 8 bases. The CDR3 consists of 15 residues. CDR1 SGHKS and CDR2 YYEKEE come from the germline V gene (reference sequence). The trim removed 4 bases at V and 5 bases at J, leaving 10 bases unmatched. CDR3 loop: CASSMTGVYATEAFF. The CDR3 bases are TGTGCCAGCAGCATGACAGGGGTTTACGCGACTGAAGCTTTCTTT.

This clone was seen only a few times. The chain carries TRBV12-5 and TRBJ2-1; 7 bases align to TRBD1. This CDR3 contains 15 residues. V lost 5 bases and J lost 6; bases outside the gene matches: 10. Germline V gene data show CDR1 as LGHNT and CDR2 as FRNRAP. The CDR3, as DNA: TGTGCTAGTGGTCCTTGGGACAGATCCATCAATGAGCAGTTCTTC. It is translated as CASGPWDRSINEQFF.